This entry concerns a single T cell receptor (beta chain). This record belongs to a study of blood T cell repertoires in COVID-19. Germline CDR1 SGHNT, CDR2 YYREEE (reference sequence). The CDR3 spans 13 residues. Trimming cost V 5 bases and J 0 bases, with 8 bases left between them. Method: immunoSEQ multiplex PCR; TCRdb's copy keeps in-frame clones and lacks some. The sample yields about 15,000 clones, around 90% seen once. Sequenced: peripheral blood. The chain joins TRBV5-4 to TRBJ1-2; D is unclear. This sequence originates from an elderly woman with COVID-19, enrolled during active disease. CDR3 amino acids: CASRPGTNYGYTF. CDR3 nucleotides: TGTGCCAGCAGGCCCGGGACTAACTATGGCTACACCTTC.